The 3 T cell receptor beta chains listed next were all sequenced from one sample in a study of blood T cell repertoires in COVID-19. Some clones are missing from TCRdb's copy, which holds only in-frame ones; the method was immunoSEQ multiplex PCR. The table records fewer than 200,000 clones, 84% of them present only once. Specimen: peripheral blood. These receptors originate from a man aged 40-50 years who had recovered from COVID-19.

This chain links TRBV24-1 with TRBJ2-3; 7 bases agree with TRBD1. From germline, CDR1 is KGHDR and CDR2 SFDVKD. V lost 1 base to trimming and J lost 7 bases; unmatched junction nucleotides: 10. The length of the CDR3 is 16 residues. Here the CDR3 reads CATSDFPGRGGYTQYF. In nucleotides, the CDR3 is TGTGCCACCAGTGATTTCCCGGGGAGAGGGGGCTATACGCAGTATTTT.

Concerning this clone: The same CDR3 also results from other DNA sequences found in this sample. This chain joins TRBV19 and TRBJ1-2; D remains unclear. The V gene lost 3 bases and the J gene lost 5 bases, with 13 bases spanning the gap. This CDR3 spans 14 amino acids. Germline CDR1 is LNHDA and CDR2 is SQIVND (reference sequence). The CDR3: CASSIPPPGYGYTF. In nucleotides, the CDR3 is TGTGCCAGTAGTATCCCCCCACCGGGTTATGGCTACACCTTC.

The chain combines TRBV29-1 with TRBJ2-3; D remains ambiguous. The CDR3 extends over 12 amino acids. V lost 2 bases, J lost 0 bases, and 3 bases lay in between. From germline, CDR1 is SQVTM and CDR2 ANQGSEA. CDR3 in DNA: TGCAGCGTTGAATCTAGCACAGATACGCAGTATTTT. Amino acid sequence: CSVESSTDTQYF.